The entry below describes one T cell receptor (beta chain). What this receptor recognizes is not known. Qualities for individual bases were not recorded, and no much larger clone is one base off. The sample originates from a study of cytomegalovirus exposure and HLA in healthy donors (dated by TCRdb to the late 2010s). For the wider study: In an earlier analysis of 587 of the donors, 250 to 300 Gb of sequence data and approximately 120 million unique TCR beta sequences from 180 million or so T cells were reported. All discovery cohort repertoires had been generated using a single sequencing platform. A later genetic analysis used genome-wide SNP genotypes for about three fifths of the 666 donors, treating that subset as a discovery cohort. To predict cytomegalovirus infection status, the study combined high-throughput TCR immunosequencing, statistical association of individual TCRs with disease status, and machine learning. An earlier analysis of about 600 of the donors used high-throughput TCR beta sequencing to judge whether each TCR beta V gene segment behaved as functional or pseudogenic. Typing coverage varied by locus: about 620-630 donors for A, B, C, DRB1 and DQB1; roughly 510 for DQA1; approximately 610 for DPA1; more than 450 for DPB1. The study aimed to test whether cataloging public T cell receptors could reveal signatures of past pathogen exposure. Rather than drawing on any new phenotypic data, the later analysis identified candidate immune exposures from TCR beta sequences and the way those sequences occurred across donors. Class I and class II HLA loci were covered by the typing at four-digit resolution. A separate validation cohort of 100 to 150 different subjects was used in addition to the approximately 670-subject first cohort. Of the 300 to 500 genotyped donors, roughly 80% were placed in the genetic ancestry cluster associated with self-reported Caucasian donors. An early release that covered around 590 HLA-typed donors contained approximately 300 gigabases of sequencing data and 65 million to 100 million unique TCR sequences. Four to six DR-DQ haplotypes were handled as single units for association and clustering, since linkage in the cohort was strong. Using immunosequencing, the study profiled T cell repertoires from approximately 700 subjects and related those repertoires to cytomegalovirus serostatus. Among about 400 genotyped donors of the cohort, an average of roughly 230,000 unique TCR beta nucleotide sequences was sequenced per donor, of which about 19% were non-productive. A later analysis re-analyzed previously published TCR beta repertoires from 666 donors and added high-resolution HLA genotyping to study TCR occurrence patterns. Donor age, sex, ethnicity and CMV serostatus were compiled alongside the repertoire data.

Reading the germline V gene (reference sequence) gives CDR1 LNHDA and CDR2 SQIVND. The CDR3 runs 15 residues from the cysteine to the phenylalanine. The DNA shown is the 45-base CDR3, in frame from base 1. V ends up 6 bases short and J 6 bases short, with an unmatched junction base count of 9. The cohort comprised 710 or so healthy bone marrow donors. At the time of sampling, all cohort members were nominally healthy, though unrecorded immune exposures were likely present. The donor was CMV seronegative and belonged to the group of over 350 seronegative cohort members. A peripheral blood sample was collected from each donor, and TCR beta sequencing was performed on peripheral blood mononuclear cells. The Qiagen DNeasy Blood Extraction Kit was used to extract genomic DNA from the blood cell samples. Findings and caveats that apply to the study as a whole: An earlier analysis of some 590 of the donors showed that most TCR beta V segments appeared in productive rearrangements either about 87% or about 30% of the time, which broadly matched IMGT annotations. Compared with the 666-donor mean, donors in an Asian-associated ancestry cluster had fewer N-insertions in productive TCRs, according to a later genetic analysis. Correlated functional status among segregating V segments might reflect linkage disequilibrium, but an unknown experimental factor could not be ruled out. Most CMV-associated TCR beta chains appeared to be HLA-restricted in a later analysis, and the HLA associations seemed to be driven largely by CMV exposure. A few of the identified cytomegalovirus-associated TCR beta chains were confirmed in vitro to be specific for cytomegalovirus antigens. Because some donors lacked HLA typing at each locus, the association tests relied only on the typed subset. The cohort was sequenced for TCR beta chains only, and without alpha or paired-chain data the features that could be detected were limited. A later analysis found that HLA-associated TCR beta chains were more clonally expanded and had lower generation probabilities than equally common non-associated chains. The authors suggested that the approach could potentially be generalized to other disease states and immunological phenotypes. A later genetic analysis associated a missense DCLRE1C variant with V-gene and J-gene trimming of TCR beta chains, and an independent cohort replicated the association. In both the original and validation cohorts, the classifier was reported to diagnose cytomegalovirus status with high specificity and sensitivity. Over 15 rarely observed V segments, including chromosome 9 orphons, were excluded from the earlier analysis of several hundred of the donors because counts were too low. Most TCR sequences were seen in very few donors, while some public TCRs were found in many individuals. Several of the top co-occurrence clusters appeared to be linked to parvovirus B19, influenza, CMV and Epstein-Barr virus, according to a later analysis. A further reported finding was that TCR beta sequences accurately predicted the HLA-A and HLA-B alleles for most subjects in the first cohort. Immune exposure information for the cohort was limited to CMV serostatus. Sequencing depth was assumed to be roughly uniform across donors in the presence/absence analyses, though that assumption may not hold. A later analysis found that TCR association rates varied across HLA loci, with DRB1 alleles showing the most associated TCRs and HLA-C alleles the fewest. Some IMGT-functional V segments, including TRBV6-2 and TRBV6-3, could not be told apart with the 87-base-pair reads, so those segments were excluded. A group of highly shared sequence variants was considered likely to be a technical artifact of the sequencing pipeline. The study gave a list of over 150 TCR beta chains associated with cytomegalovirus. In a later analysis, around 17,000 TCR beta sequences were associated with specific HLA alleles at a false discovery rate of 0.05. When HLA alleles, especially DR and DQ, strongly co-occurred, attributing TCR associations to individual alleles was difficult.

Libraries were prepared through the immunoSEQ multiplex PCR assay. For the multiplex PCR, a mixture combining 60 forward primers for TCR Vbeta segments and 13 reverse primers for TCR Jbeta segments was used. Amplification of the CDR3 region of rearranged TCR beta genes was performed with a multiplex PCR assay on genomic DNA. Amplified TCR beta libraries were sequenced as 87-base-pair reads on the Illumina HiSeq System. The original pipeline was this. A later analysis counted about 76 million unique TCR beta chains across the 600 to 850 repertoires, and around 9.9 million of these chains were shared by at least two donors. To remove PCR and sequencing errors, raw reads were error-corrected and collapsed into unique sequences using a nearest-neighbor algorithm that merged closely related sequences. To assign V, D and J gene segments, CDR3 sequences were aligned to IMGT reference sequences. For a sequence to be retained, a match of at least six nucleotides was required to both a V gene segment and a J gene segment. A rearrangement was called productive if the CDR3 had no stop codons and remained in frame with V and J, and every other rearrangement was called non-productive. Following IMGT convention, CDR3 was defined as the stretch from the second conserved V-encoded cysteine up to the conserved J-encoded phenylalanine. Sequences without an unambiguous match to a single V gene segment were excluded from the earlier analysis of 500 to 700 of the donors. In an earlier analysis of around 590 of the donors, a V segment was called functional when productive rearrangements were above 56.7%, and segregating when the standard deviation between donors exceeded 5%. To diagnose cytomegalovirus status from the catalog of TCR beta chain sequences, a statistical classification framework was built. V and J gene assignment, in a later analysis, came from comparing TCR nucleotide sequences with IMGT/GENE-DB human TR gene sequences. A later analysis assigned CDR3 sequences and most-parsimonious VDJ recombination scenarios with the TCRdist pipeline. In a later analysis, each TCR beta chain was defined by its CDR3 amino acid sequence together with its V-gene family, and reads without a unique V-gene family were excluded. To address suspected cross-contamination and a sequencing artifact, a later analysis removed a few hundred highly shared, low-generation-probability nucleotide sequences. In a later analysis, a clonal expansion index was calculated for each public chain from normalized within-repertoire ranks of inferred template counts. A later analysis computed generation probabilities with a VDJ recombination model fitted to out-of-frame rearrangements, and checked the results against IGoR. A later analysis scored TCR-TCR, TCR-HLA and TCR-CMV co-occurrence with hypergeometric tests, applying a repertoire-size bias correction to TCR pairs. In a later analysis, false discovery rates were estimated by permuting HLA or CMV assignments 20 times. In a later analysis, co-occurring TCRs were grouped with DBSCAN, and TCRdist sequence similarity was added when clustering was performed within HLA-allele-positive subsets. Co-occurrence clustering excluded repertoires with fewer than 30,000 or more than 120,000 public chains, plus five with anomalous nucleotide sharing. The source is immuneACCESS, and TCRdb retained only in-frame sequences with V and J called. Part of the clones is not carried over; for the studies checked, unresolved V genes explain less than half of this, and the remainder is unexplained. The D gene and trimming were derived from the DNA, and the V and J assignments and clone size from that table. This sample lists nearly 110,000 clones; 70% to 85% were detected once. The biggest ten clones account for around 4% of the sample.

The chain is made from TRBV19 and TRBJ2-7, with TRBD1 identical over 12 junction bases. The sequencing sample was made of PBMCs. The origin of this receptor is a male donor in good health and CMV-seronegative. The nucleotide sequence is given as TGTGCCAGTAGAGACTCCGGGACAGGGGGCCGCGAGCAGTACTTC. Its coded protein is CASRDSGTGGREQYF.